Each of the 12 T cell receptor beta chains below was sequenced from the same sample in a study of T cells in Graves' hyperthyroidism and ophthalmopathy. The CDR3 regions of TCR beta were amplified from RNA transcripts. When the TCR CDR3 underwent first-round RT-PCR, the HTBI primer set was used. TCRdb re-analysed the multiplex PCR reads in MiXCR, keeping a single row per CDR3 protein. The table lists about 600,000 distinct CDR3 sequences, 12% to 15% of them singletons, with around 7% in the top ten. Sequenced input: blood. These TCRs come from a woman aged 18-29 years with Graves' ophthalmopathy.

This clonotype has ten or more counts. The gene calls are TRBV20-1 and TRBJ2-3; D unclear. The CDR3 covers 12 residues. The V end was cut by 6 bases, the J end by 5 bases, with 12 bases between. Germline CDR1 reads DFQATT; CDR2 reads SNEGSKA (reference sequence). For the CDR3, the DNA is TGCAGTGCCCCCCCGCAGCGAGATACGCAGTATTTT. It translates to CSAPPQRDTQYF.

At least ten counts were recorded for this clonotype. V and J are TRBV24-1 and TRBJ2-7; 10 bases line up with TRBD1. The CDR3 spans 18 residues. J was trimmed by 4 bases and V by 1 base; bases with no gene match: 12. In germline, CDR1 is KGHDR, CDR2 SFDVKD. The CDR3 nucleotides read TGTGCCACCAGTGATTTCGGAGTCTCGCGGGACAGGGGTTACGAGCAGTACTTC. Translated, it gives CATSDFGVSRDRGYEQYF.

This clonotype was counted many times. This rearrangement joins TRBV30 to TRBJ2-7; 7 bases map to TRBD1. Germline-derived CDR1 and CDR2 are GTSNPN and SVGIG (reference sequence). V shed 5 bases, J shed 4 bases, and the junction held 2 bases outside the gene matches. The CDR3 extends over 11 amino acids. The CDR3 spells CAWGTAYEQYF. The CDR3 nucleotides read TGTGCCTGGGGGACAGCTTACGAGCAGTACTTC.

This clonotype appeared many times. J is TRBJ1-5 and V is TRBV28, with TRBD1 identical over 8 bases. The CDR3 extends over 16 amino acids. Germline CDR1 MDHEN, CDR2 SYDVKM. V shed 4 bases, J shed 2 bases, and the junction held 7 bases outside the gene matches. CDR3 nucleotide sequence: TGTGCCAGCAGTTCCCCGGACAGGGATGGCAATCAGCCCCAGCATTTT. Encoded protein: CASSSPDRDGNQPQHF.

This clonotype was detected only a few times. At one boundary the junction diverges from the germline segment, which might be a read error. The chain uses TRBV7-9 and TRBJ2-7; 7 bases are a match to TRBD2. The germline CDR1 and CDR2 sequences are SEHNR and FQNEAQ (reference sequence). There are 14 residues in the CDR3. In DNA form, the CDR3 reads TGTGCCAACAGCCGATCTGGGGGGGTCTACGAGCAGTACTTC. Its translation is CANSRSGGVYEQYF.

The chain combines TRBV11-1 with TRBJ2-2, with D unclear. Germline CDR1 is SGHAT and CDR2 is FQDESV (reference sequence). The CDR3 contains 13 residues. Between the trimmed V and J ends, which lost 5 bases and 7 bases, there was a span of 11 bases. This CDR3 reads CASSPLRSGELFF. CDR3 in DNA: TGTGCCAGCAGCCCCCTGAGGAGCGGGGAGCTGTTTTTT.

Ten or more counts support this clonotype. This sequence joins TRBV30 and TRBJ2-7; TRBD2 matches 8 bases. Losses at the gene ends were 4 bases for V and 6 bases for J; bases not matched to a gene: 5. Germline values: CDR1 GTSNPN, CDR2 SVGIG (reference sequence). The CDR3 runs to 12 residues. The CDR3 DNA reads TGTGCCTGGACCTCGGGAGGGCGCGAGCAGTACTTC. Translating gives CAWTSGGREQYF.

This clonotype was seen repeatedly, ten times or more. The rearrangement links TRBV27 to TRBJ2-3; TRBD2 agrees at 7 bases. The CDR3 is 17 residues long. The V gene end was trimmed by 4 bases and the J gene end by 2 bases; junction bases not matched to a gene: 12. Germline values: CDR1 MNHEY, CDR2 SMNVEV (reference sequence). DNA for the CDR3: TGTGCCAGCAGTTCTCCCCCGTGGGAGGGCCCCACAGATACGCAGTATTTT. It encodes CASSSPPWEGPTDTQYF.

This clonotype was detected ten times or more. V is TRBV5-6 and J is TRBJ1-2; D is possibly TRBD1 (6 bases). V dropped 0 bases and J dropped 3 bases, with 15 bases sitting between them. This CDR3 has 16 residues. Germline-derived CDR1 and CDR2 are SGHDT and YYEEEE. The CDR3, as DNA: TGTGCCAGCAGCTTGGCCGGGGGGGCGGCAGACTATGGCTACACCTTC. Translating it yields CASSLAGGAADYGYTF.

With regard to this clonotype: A read error may be the cause here, since a much bigger clone is one base away. This chain joins TRBV7-9 and TRBJ2-4; a possible D gene is TRBD2 (5 bases). In germline, CDR1 is SEHNR, CDR2 FQNEAQ (reference sequence). The CDR3 contains 19 residues. The CDR3 here is CASNLRAGSTAGSKNIQYF. As DNA, the CDR3 is TGTGCCAGCAACTTACGGGCCGGAAGCACGGCGGGTAGCAAAAACATTCAGTACTTC.

This clonotype was counted at least ten times. This chain joins TRBV30 and TRBJ2-2, with D tentatively TRBD2 (5 bases). The CDR3 length is 12 residues. Per germline, CDR1 GTSNPN and CDR2 SVGIG (reference sequence). Trimming removed 5 bases at V and 6 bases at J, with 10 bases between. CDR3 nucleotide sequence: TGTGCCTGGGATGTGGGAGCCGGGGAGCTGTTTTTT. Translation gives CAWDVGAGELFF.

This clonotype has ten or more counts. The rearrangement joins TRBV3-1 to TRBJ2-3; D is uncertain. The germline V and J ends were trimmed by 4 bases and 2 bases, with 13 bases remaining between them. The CDR3 runs 15 residues. From germline, CDR1 is LGHDT and CDR2 YNNKEL (reference sequence). CDR3 DNA: TGTGCCAGCAGCCCGCTTGCGGATTTCACAGATACGCAGTATTTT. Translated: CASSPLADFTDTQYF.